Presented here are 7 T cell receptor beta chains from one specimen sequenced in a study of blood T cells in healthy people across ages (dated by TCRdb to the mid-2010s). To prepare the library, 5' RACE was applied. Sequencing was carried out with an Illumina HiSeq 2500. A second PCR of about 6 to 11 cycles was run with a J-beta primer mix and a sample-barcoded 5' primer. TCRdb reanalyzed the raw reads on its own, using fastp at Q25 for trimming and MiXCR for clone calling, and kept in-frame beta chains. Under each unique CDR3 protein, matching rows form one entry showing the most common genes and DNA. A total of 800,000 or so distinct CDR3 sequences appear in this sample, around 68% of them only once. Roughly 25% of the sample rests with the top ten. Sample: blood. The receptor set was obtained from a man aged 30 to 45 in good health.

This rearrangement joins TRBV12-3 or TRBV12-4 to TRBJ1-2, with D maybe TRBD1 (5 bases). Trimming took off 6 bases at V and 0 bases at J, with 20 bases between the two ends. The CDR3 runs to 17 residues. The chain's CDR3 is CASSPHLAGHPNYGYTF. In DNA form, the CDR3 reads TGTGCCAGCAGCCCACACCTGGCCGGACATCCTAACTATGGCTACACCTTC.

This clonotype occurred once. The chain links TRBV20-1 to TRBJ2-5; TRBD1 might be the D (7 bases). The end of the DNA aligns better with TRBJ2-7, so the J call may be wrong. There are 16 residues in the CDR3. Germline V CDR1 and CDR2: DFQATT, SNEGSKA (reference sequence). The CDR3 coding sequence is TGCAGTGCTCATACGACCGCGGCGGGACAGAACCACGAGCAGTACTTC. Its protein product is CSAHTTAAGQNHEQYF.

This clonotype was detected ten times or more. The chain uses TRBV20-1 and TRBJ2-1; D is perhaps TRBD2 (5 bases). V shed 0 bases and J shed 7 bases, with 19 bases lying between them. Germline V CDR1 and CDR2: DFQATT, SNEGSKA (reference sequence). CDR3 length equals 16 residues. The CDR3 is CSAREGRGIARNEQFF. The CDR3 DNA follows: TGCAGTGCTAGAGAGGGCCGGGGAATAGCGCGTAATGAGCAGTTCTTC.

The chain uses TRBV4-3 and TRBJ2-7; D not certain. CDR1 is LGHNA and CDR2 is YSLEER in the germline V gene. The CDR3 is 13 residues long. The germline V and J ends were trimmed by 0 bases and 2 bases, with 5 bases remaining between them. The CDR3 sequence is CASSQETTYEQYF. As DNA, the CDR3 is TGCGCCAGCAGCCAAGAGACAACCTACGAGCAGTACTTC.

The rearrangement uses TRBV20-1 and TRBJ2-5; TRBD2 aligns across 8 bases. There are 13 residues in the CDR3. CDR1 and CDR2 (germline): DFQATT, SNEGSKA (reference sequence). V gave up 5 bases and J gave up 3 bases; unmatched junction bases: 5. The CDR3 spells CSAVRTSKETQYF. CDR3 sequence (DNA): TGCAGTGCTGTCCGGACTAGCAAAGAGACCCAGTACTTC.

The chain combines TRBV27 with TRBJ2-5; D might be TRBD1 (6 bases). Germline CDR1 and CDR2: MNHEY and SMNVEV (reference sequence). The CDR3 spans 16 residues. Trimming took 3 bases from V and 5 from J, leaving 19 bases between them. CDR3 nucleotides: TGTGCCAGCAGTTTTGAGTCAACAGGGCGAGGGGAGACCCAGTACTTC. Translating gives CASSFESTGRGETQYF.

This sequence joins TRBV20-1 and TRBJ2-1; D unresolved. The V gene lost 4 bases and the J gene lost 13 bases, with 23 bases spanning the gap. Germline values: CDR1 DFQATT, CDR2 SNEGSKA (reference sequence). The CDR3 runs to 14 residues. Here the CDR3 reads CSAISNEEGETQFF. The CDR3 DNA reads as TGCAGTGCTATTTCCAACGAGGAAGGAGAGACCCAGTTCTTC.